These T cell receptor beta chains were read from a single sample in a study of cytomegalovirus exposure and HLA in healthy donors. TCRdb keeps only in-frame clones here, not all; method: immunoSEQ multiplex PCR. The sample yields around 150,000 clones, about 72% seen once. The sequenced sample was PBMCs. These receptors were obtained from a man in his sixties in good health and CMV-seronegative. CDR3s include the opening cysteine and the closing phenylalanine or tryptophan.

j_call | v_call | cdr3_aa
TRBJ1-1 | TRBV10-3 | CAISVGRATEAFF
TRBJ2-5 | TRBV28 | CASSFGGEETQYF
TRBJ2-1 | TRBV4-3 | CASSRSFIGLAGALGEQFF
TRBJ1-1 | TRBV30 | CAWRTGLNTEAFF
TRBJ2-1 | TRBV11-1 | CASSLDVFPIQQFF
TRBJ1-6 | TRBV2 | CASRQAILYNSPLHF
TRBJ2-6 | TRBV27 | CASSSGQGAWGANVLTF
TRBJ2-7 | TRBV11-2 | CASSLGGTSGRPPGEQYF
TRBJ2-4 | TRBV7-2 | CASSLAQGNIQYF
TRBJ1-2 | TRBV11-1 | CASSTRTGYNGYTF
. | TRBV4-2 | CASSQELRSYEQYF
TRBJ2-1 | TRBV6-4 | CASSSFLAGDLEQFF
TRBJ2-5 | TRBV5-1 | CASSMDRTQETQYF
TRBJ1-2 | TRBV6-1 | CASSDHGVGGWGGYTF
TRBJ2-5 | TRBV29-1 | CSVDRAGEQYF
TRBJ2-7 | TRBV11-2 | CASSRGKNEQYF
TRBJ2-3 | TRBV11-2 | CASSSREGGTDTQYF
TRBJ1-2 | TRBV29-1 | CSVEGAGADYGYTF
TRBJ1-5 | TRBV5-6 | CASSLATTSMGNQPQHF
TRBJ2-7 | TRBV11-2 | CASSQLAGGPREQYF
TRBJ2-1 | TRBV6-5 | CASSSGQIYNEQFF
TRBJ2-6 | TRBV27 | CASSPNRDRGYSGANVLTF
TRBJ1-1 | TRBV5-1 | CASSVQGAHTEAFF
TRBJ2-5 | TRBV29-1 | CSVAEDRGRETQYF
TRBJ2-1 | TRBV27 | CASSAGTSIDNEQFF
TRBJ2-1 | TRBV10-3 | CAIRDVAGEQFF
TRBJ1-5 | TRBV18 | CASSVRQGSNQPQHF
TRBJ1-1 | TRBV7-9 | CSSSGTVPNGETEAFF
TRBJ1-2 | TRBV23-1 | CATKMTFINYGYTF
TRBJ1-4 | TRBV28 | CASRSHSAATNEKLFF
TRBJ1-5 | TRBV29-1 | CSARRGKDQPQHF
TRBJ1-4 | TRBV7-2 | CASSFDSATNEKPFF
TRBJ2-1 | TRBV6-1 | CASTIQGALYNEQFF
TRBJ1-1 | TRBV28 | CASSFPGGGFEAFF
TRBJ1-2 | TRBV9 | CASRPGQGRDGYTF
TRBJ2-7 | TRBV6-5 | CASRGQGTYEQYF